A single T cell receptor (beta chain) is shown here with its context. What it binds is unknown. The V segment lost 5 bases and the J segment 5 bases; nucleotides outside the gene matches: 5. This CDR3 comprises 14 residues. Germline loops: CDR1 SNHLY, CDR2 FYNNEI. The data derive from a study of cytomegalovirus exposure and HLA in healthy donors. Study at large: HLA-typed donors were the source of roughly 85 million unique TCRs held in an early data release.

PCR primers comprised 60 Vbeta and 13 Jbeta primers. Here immunoSEQ multiplex PCR was the method, and the copy in TCRdb shows in-frame clones only, minus some. The sample contains fewer than 75,000 clones, 60% to 85% of which appear only once. There were likely unrecorded immune exposures, though donors were nominally healthy when sampled. Overall study results and limits: Earlier analysis yielded a pattern in which most TCR beta V segments were productive about 87% or about 30% of the time. On later analysis, the bulk of CMV-associated TCR beta chains appeared to be HLA-restricted.

This TCR came from a man between 65 and 85 years old in good health and CMV-seronegative. The specimen sequenced was PBMCs. This chain joins TRBV2 and TRBJ1-2, with 10 bases aligning to TRBD1. The CDR3 here is CASSPGTGEYGYTF. CDR3 bases: TGTGCCAGCAGTCCCGGGACAGGGGAATATGGCTACACCTTC.